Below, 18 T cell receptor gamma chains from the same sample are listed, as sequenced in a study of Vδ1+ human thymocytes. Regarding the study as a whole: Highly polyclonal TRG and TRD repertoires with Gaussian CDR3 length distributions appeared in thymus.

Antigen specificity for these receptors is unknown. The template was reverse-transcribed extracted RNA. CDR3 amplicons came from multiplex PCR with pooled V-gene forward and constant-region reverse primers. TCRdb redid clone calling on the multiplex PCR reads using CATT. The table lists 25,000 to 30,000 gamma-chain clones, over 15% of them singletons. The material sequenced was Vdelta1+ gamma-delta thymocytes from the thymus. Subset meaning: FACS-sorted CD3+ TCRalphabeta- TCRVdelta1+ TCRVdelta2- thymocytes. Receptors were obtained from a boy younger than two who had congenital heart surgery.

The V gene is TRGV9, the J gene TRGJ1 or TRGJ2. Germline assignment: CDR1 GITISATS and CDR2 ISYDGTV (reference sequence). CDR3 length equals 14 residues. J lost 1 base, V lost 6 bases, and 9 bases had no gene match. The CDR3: CALWSTQNYYKKLF. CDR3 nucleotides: TGTGCCTTGTGGAGCACACAAAATTATTATAAGAAACTCTTT.

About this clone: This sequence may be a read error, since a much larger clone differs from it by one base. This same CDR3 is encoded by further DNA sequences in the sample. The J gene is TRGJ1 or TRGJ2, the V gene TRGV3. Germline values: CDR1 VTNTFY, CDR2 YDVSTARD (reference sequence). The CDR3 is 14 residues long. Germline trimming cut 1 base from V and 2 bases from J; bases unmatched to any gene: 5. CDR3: CATWDRSDYYKKLF. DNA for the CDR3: TGTGCCACCTGGGACAGATCGGATTATTATAAGAAACTCTTT.

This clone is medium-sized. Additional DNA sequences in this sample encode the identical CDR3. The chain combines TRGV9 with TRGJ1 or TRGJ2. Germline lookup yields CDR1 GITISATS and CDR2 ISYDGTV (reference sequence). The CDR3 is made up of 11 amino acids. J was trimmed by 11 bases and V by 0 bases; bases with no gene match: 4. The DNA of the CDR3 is TGTGCCTTGTGGGAGGTGCGGGAGAAACTCTTT. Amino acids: CALWEVREKLF.

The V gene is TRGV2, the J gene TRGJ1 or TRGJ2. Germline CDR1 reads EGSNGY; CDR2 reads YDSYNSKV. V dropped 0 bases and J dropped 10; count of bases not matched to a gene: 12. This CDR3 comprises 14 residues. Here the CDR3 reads CATWDGGPPGKKLF. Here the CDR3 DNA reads TGTGCCACCTGGGACGGGGGCCCCCCGGGAAAGAAACTCTTT.

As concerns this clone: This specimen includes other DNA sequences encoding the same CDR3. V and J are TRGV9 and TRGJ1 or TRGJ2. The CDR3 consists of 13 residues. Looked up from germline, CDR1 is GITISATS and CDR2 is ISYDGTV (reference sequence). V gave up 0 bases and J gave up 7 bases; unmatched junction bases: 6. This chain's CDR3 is CALWEVLGYKKLF. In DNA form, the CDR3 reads TGTGCCTTGTGGGAGGTGCTAGGGTATAAGAAACTCTTT.

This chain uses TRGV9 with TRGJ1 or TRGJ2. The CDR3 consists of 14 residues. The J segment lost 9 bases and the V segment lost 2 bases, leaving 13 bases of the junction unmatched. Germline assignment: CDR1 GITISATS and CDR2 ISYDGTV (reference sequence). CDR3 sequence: CALWEALGRVKKLF. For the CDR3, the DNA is TGTGCCTTGTGGGAGGCTCTCGGACGCGTTAAGAAACTCTTT.

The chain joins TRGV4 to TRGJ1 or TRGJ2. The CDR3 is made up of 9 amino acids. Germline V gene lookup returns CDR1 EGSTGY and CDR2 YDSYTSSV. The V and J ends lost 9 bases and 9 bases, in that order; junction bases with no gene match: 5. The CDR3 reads CATGPKKLF. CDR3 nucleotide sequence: TGTGCCACCGGTCCTAAGAAACTCTTT.

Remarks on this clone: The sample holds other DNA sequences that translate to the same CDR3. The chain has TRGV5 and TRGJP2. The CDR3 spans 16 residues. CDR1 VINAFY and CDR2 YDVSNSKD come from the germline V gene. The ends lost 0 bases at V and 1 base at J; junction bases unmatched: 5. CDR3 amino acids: CATWDRLISSDWIKTF. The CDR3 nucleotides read TGTGCCACCTGGGACAGGCTAATTAGTAGTGATTGGATCAAGACGTTT.

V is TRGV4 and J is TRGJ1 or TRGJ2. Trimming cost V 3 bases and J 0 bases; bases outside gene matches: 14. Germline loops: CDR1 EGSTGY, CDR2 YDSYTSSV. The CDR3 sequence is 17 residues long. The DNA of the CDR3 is TGTGCCACCTGGGATATTCGGAAGACGAAGAATTATTATAAGAAACTCTTT. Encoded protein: CATWDIRKTKNYYKKLF.

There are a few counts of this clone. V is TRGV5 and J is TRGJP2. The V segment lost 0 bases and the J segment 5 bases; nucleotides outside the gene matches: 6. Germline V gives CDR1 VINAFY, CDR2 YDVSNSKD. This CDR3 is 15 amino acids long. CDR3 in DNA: TGTGCCACCTGGGACAGGCCCATGAGTGATTGGATCAAGACGTTT. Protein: CATWDRPMSDWIKTF.

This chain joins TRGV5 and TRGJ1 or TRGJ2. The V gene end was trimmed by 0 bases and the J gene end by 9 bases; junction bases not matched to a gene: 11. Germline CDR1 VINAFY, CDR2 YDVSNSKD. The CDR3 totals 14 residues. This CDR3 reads CATWDRLPTTKKLF. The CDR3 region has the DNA TGTGCCACCTGGGACAGGCTCCCCACTACTAAGAAACTCTTT.

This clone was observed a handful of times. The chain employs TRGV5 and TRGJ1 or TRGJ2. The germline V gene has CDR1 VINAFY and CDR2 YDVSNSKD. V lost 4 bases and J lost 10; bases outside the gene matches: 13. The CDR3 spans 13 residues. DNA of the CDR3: TGTGCCACCTGGGAAATAACTTCTACAAAGAAACTCTTT. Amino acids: CATWEITSTKKLF.

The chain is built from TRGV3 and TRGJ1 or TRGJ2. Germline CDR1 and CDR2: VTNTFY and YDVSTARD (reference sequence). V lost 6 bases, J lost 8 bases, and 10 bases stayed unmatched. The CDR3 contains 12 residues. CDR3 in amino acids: CATWSVRDKKLF. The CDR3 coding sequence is TGTGCCACCTGGTCGGTTAGAGATAAGAAACTCTTT.

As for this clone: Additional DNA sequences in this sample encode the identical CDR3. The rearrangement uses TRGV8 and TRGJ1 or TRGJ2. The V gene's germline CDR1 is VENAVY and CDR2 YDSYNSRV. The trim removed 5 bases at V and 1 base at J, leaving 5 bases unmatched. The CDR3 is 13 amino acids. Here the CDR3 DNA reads TGTGCCACCTGGGTTCCCAATTATTATAAGAAACTCTTT. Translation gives CATWVPNYYKKLF.

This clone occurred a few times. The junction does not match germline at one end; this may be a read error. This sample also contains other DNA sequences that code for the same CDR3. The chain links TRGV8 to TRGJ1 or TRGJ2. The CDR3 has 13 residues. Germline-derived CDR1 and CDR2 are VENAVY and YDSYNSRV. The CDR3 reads CATWDLNYYKKLF. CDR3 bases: TGTGCCACCTGGGATCTCAATTATTATAAGAAACTCTTC.

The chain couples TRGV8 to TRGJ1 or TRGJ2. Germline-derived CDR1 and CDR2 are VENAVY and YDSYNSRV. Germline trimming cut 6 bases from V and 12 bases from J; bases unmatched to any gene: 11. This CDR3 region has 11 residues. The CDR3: CATWSSVWKLF. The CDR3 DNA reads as TGTGCCACCTGGTCCAGCGTGTGGAAACTCTTT.

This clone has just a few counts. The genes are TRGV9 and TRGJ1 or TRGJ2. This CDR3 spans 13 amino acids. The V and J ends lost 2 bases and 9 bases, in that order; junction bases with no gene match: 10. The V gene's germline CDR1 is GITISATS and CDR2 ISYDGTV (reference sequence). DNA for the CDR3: TGTGCCTTGTGGGAGGCGTTTTCACGTAAGAAACTCTTT. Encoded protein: CALWEAFSRKKLF.

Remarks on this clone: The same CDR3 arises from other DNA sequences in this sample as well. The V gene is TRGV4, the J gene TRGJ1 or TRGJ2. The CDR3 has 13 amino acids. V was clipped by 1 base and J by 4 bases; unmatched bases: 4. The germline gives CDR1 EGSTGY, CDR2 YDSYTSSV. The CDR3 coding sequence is TGTGCCACCTGGGATGGAAGGTATTATAAGAAACTCTTT. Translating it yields CATWDGRYYKKLF.